This T cell receptor (beta chain) comes out of a study of a mutant IDH1 vaccine in newly diagnosed glioma. Indicated time point: baseline, week 1 (first vaccination visit). Treatment specified: pre-vaccination baseline after standard-of-care therapy. This table comes from immunoSEQ multiplex PCR, and its TCRdb copy is limited to in-frame clones, with some not included. The sample consists of 85,000 to 100,000 clones, around 80% of them appearing once. The sequence came from a middle-aged man with glioma. Source: PBMCs, taken from a glioma patient treated with radiotherapy, temozolomide or both.

The CDR3 loop reads CSVRLGTSGGYEQYF. The DNA of the CDR3 is TGCAGCGTGCGACTTGGGACTAGCGGAGGCTACGAGCAGTACTTC. This chain connects TRBV29-1 to TRBJ2-7; the match to TRBD2 covers 11 bases. V trimming: 6 bases; J trimming: 3 bases; junction bases outside the gene matches: 10. The germline V gene encodes CDR1 SQVTM and CDR2 ANQGSEA. The CDR3 covers 15 residues.